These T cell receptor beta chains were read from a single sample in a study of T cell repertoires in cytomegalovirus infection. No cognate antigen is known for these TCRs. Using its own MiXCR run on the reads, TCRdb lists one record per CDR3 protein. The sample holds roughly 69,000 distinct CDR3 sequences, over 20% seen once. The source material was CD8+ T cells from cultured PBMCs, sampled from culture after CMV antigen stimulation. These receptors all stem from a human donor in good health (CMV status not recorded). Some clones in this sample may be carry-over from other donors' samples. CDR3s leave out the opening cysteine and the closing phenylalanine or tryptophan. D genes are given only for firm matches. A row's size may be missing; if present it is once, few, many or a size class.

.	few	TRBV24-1	ATSDSGRGTDTQY
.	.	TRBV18	ASSPDSANYGYT
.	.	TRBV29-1	SVGTAKLEAF
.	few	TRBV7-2	ASSPTGVGLVGKLF
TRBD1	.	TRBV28	ASDDRGHGEPQH
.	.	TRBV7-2	ASSLKVPEAF
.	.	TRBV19	ASSVPGSRPLFYGYT
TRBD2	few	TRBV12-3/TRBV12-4	ASTSPGLASYNEQF
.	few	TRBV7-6	ASTRGTSRGKLF
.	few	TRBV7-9	ASSLKAQGSGYT
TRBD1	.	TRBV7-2	ASSLLDRGPHEQY
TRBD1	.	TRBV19	ASTLGQGYRYGYT
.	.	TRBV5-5	ASSGTYIAKNIQY
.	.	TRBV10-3	AAEGVSSDTQY
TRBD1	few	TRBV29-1	SAGRDRGSHGYT
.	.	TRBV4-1	ASSQSTSFEEQF
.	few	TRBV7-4	ASSLNNEQY
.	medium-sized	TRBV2	ASRDTSFSQH
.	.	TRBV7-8	ASSLDASGMRSYNSPLH
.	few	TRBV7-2	ASSAPPRGAF
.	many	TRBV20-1	SARDPRAYTGELF
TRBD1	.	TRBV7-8	ASSGTGYDQPQH
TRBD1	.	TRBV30	AWAGTEDYGYT
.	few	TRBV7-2	ASSQTQGFTEAF
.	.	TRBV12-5	ASGLAGDGQETQY
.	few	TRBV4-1	ASSLRTEEAF
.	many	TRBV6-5	ASSYGRAYEQY
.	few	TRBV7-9	ASSPPLTESSQPQH
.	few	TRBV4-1	ASSQGLHREQY
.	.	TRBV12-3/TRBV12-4	ASSLVQGSEKLF
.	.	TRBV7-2	ASSLGAADVHYEQY